This record concerns one TCR beta chain sequence. Its antigen is as yet unknown. Treatment: AdE1-LMPpoly-expanded autologous EBV-specific T-cell therapy followed by anti-PD-1 nivolumab. The germline CDR1 and CDR2 sequences are SGHDN and FVKESK. With 4 bases removed from V and 3 bases from J, the gap between germline ends came to 14 bases. The CDR3 is 15 residues long. These data are taken from a study of EBV T-cell therapy then PD-1 blockade in nasopharyngeal carcinoma. Using immunoSEQ multiplex PCR, the repertoire was profiled, and TCRdb retains in-frame clones only, with some absent. Of around 19,000 clones in the sample, roughly 88% were seen once.

This chain uses TRBV14 with TRBJ2-3; D may match TRBD1 or TRBD2 (6 bases each). The receptor was isolated from a man aged 35 to 55 with nasopharyngeal carcinoma. The starting material was CD8+ T cells from blood, obtained at day 0 from a patient whose treatment included autologous EBV-specific T cells and nivolumab. The CDR3 DNA reads TGTGCCAGCAGCCCAATTGGAGGGGGTACAGATACGCAGTATTTT. Its protein is CASSPIGGGTDTQYF.